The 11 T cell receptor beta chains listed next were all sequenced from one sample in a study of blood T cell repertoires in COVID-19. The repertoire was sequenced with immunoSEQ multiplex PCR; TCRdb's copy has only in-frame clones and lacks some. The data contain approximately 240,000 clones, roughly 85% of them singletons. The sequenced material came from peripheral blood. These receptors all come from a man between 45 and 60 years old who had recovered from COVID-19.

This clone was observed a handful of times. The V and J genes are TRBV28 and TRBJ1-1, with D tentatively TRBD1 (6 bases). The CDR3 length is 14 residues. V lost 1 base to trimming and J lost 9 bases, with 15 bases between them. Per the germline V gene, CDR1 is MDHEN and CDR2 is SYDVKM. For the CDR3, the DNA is TGTGCCAGCAGTTTATACCCCAGGGGTGATAAAGCTTTCTTT. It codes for CASSLYPRGDKAFF.

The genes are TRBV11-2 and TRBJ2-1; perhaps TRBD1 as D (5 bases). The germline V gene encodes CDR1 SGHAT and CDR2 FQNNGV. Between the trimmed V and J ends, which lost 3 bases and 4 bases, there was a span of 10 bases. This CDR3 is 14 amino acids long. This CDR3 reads CASSFRGVYNEQFF. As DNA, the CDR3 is TGTGCCAGCAGCTTTAGGGGTGTATACAATGAGCAGTTCTTC.

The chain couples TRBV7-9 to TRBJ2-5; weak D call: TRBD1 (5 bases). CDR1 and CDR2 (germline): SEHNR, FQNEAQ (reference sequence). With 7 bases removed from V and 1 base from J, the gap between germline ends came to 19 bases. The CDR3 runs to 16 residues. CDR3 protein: CASTTLGATGQETQYF. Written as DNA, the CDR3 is TGTGCCAGCACCACCTTAGGGGCTACTGGCCAAGAGACCCAGTACTTC.

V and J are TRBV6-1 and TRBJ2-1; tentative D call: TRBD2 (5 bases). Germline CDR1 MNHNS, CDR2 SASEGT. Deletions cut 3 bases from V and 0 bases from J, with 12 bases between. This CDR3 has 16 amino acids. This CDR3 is CASSEQAASSYNEQFF. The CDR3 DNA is TGTGCCAGCAGTGAGCAAGCGGCCAGCTCCTACAATGAGCAGTTCTTC.

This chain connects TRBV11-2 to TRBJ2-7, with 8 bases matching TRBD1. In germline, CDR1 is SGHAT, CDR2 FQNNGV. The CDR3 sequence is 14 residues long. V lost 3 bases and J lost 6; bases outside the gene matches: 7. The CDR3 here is CASSFRDRLFEQYF. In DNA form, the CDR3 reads TGTGCCAGCAGCTTCCGGGACAGGCTCTTCGAGCAGTACTTC.

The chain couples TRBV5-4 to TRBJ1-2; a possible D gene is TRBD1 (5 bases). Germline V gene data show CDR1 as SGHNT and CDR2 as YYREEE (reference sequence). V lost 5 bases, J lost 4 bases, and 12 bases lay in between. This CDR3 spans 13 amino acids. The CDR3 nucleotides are TGTGCCAGCAGGGGGGGGAACTCCTATGGCTACACCTTC. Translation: CASRGGNSYGYTF. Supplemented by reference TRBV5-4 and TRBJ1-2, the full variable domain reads ETGVTQSPTHLIKTRGQQVTLRCSSQSGHNTVSWYQQALGQGPQFIFQYYREEENGRGNFPPRFSGLQFPNYSSELNVNALELDDSALYLCASRGGNSYGYTFGSGTRLTVV.

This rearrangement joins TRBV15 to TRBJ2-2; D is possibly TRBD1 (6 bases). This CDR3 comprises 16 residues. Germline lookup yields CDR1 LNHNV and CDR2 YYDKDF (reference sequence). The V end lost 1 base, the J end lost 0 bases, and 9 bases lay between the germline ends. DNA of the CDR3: TGTGCCACCAGCAGAGGGACAGTCTCGAACACCGGGGAGCTGTTTTTT. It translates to CATSRGTVSNTGELFF.

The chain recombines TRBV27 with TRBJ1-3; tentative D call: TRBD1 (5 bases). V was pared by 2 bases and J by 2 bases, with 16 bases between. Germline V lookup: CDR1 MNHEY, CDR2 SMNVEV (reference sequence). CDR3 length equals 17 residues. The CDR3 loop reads CASSLTPGGGTGNTIYF. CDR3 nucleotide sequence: TGTGCCAGCAGTTTAACCCCCGGGGGAGGAACTGGAAACACCATATATTTT.

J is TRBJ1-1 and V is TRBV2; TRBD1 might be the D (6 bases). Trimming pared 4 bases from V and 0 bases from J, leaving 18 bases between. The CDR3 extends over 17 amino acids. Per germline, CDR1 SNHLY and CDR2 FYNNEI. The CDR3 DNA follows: TGTGCCAGCAGTGTCGGGGTCGGGGGGCAAATGAACACTGAAGCTTTCTTT. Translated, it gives CASSVGVGGQMNTEAFF.

CDR3 region: CASGRLGSGSSYEQYF. The DNA of the CDR3 is TGTGCCAGCGGCCGATTGGGTAGCGGGAGCTCCTACGAGCAGTACTTC. V gene TRBV6-2 or TRBV6-3 combines with J gene TRBJ2-7; 9 bases are a match to TRBD2. Trimming at V came to 8 bases and at J to 0 bases, leaving 11 bases not matched to a gene. The length of the CDR3 is 16 residues. Germline CDR1 and CDR2: MNHEY and SVGEGT.

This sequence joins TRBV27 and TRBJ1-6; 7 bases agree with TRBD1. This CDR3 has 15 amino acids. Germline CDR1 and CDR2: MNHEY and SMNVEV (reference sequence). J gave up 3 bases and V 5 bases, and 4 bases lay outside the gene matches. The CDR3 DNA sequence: TGTGCCAGCAGTCCACGGGACAGCTATAATTCACCCCTCCACTTT. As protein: CASSPRDSYNSPLHF.